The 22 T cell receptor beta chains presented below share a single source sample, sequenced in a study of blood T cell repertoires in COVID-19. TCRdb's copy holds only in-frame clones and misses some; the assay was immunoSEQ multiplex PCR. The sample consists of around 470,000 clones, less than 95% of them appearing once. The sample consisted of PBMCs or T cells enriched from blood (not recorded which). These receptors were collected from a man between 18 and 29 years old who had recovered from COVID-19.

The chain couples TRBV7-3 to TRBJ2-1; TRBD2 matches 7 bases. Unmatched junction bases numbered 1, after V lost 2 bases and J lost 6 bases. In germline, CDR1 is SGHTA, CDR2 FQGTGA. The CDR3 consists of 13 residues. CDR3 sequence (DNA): TGTGCCAGCAGCTTAGGGACTATCAATGAGCAGTTCTTC. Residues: CASSLGTINEQFF.

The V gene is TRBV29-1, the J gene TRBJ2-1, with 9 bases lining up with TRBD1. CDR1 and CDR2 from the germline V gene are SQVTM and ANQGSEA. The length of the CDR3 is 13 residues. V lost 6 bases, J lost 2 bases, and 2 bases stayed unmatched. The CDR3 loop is CSVRTGAYNEQFF. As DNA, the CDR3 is TGCAGCGTCAGGACAGGGGCCTACAATGAGCAGTTCTTC.

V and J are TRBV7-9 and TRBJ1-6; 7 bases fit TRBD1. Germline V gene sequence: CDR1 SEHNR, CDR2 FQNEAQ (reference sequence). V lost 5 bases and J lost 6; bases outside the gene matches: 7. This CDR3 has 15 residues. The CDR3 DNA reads TGTGCCAGCAGCCCGCGACAGGGATCTAATTCACCCCTCCACTTT. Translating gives CASSPRQGSNSPLHF. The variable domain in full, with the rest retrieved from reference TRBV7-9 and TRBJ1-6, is DTGVSQNPRHKITKRGQNVTFRCDPISEHNRLYWYRQTLGQGPEFLTYFQNEAQLEKSRLLSDRFSAERPKGSFSTLEIQRTEQGDSAMYLCASSPRQGSNSPLHFGNGTRLTVT.

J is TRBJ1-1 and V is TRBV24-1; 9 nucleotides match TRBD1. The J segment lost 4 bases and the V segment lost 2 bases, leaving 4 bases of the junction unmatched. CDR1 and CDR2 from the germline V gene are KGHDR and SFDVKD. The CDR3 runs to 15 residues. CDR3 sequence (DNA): TGTGCCACCAGTGATTCCGGGACAGGGAGCACTGAAGCTTTCTTT. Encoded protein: CATSDSGTGSTEAFF.

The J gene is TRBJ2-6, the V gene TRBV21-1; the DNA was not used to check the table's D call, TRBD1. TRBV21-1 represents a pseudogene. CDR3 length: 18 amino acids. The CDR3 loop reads CASSKSAGASPCANVLTF. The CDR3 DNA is TGTGCCAGCAGCAAGTCGGCAGGGGCCAGCCCTTGTGCCAACGTCCTGACTTTC.

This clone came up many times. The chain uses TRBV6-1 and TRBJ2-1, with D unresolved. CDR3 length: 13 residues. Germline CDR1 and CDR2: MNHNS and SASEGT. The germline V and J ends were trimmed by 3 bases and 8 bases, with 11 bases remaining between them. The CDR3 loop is CASSDLDADEQFF. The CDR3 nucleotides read TGTGCCAGCAGTGACCTAGATGCGGATGAGCAGTTCTTC.

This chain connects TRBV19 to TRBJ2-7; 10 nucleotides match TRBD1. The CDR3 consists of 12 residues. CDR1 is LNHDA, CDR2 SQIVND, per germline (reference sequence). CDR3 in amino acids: CAAGTGDGEQYF. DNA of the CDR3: TGTGCTGCCGGGACAGGGGACGGGGAGCAGTACTTC.

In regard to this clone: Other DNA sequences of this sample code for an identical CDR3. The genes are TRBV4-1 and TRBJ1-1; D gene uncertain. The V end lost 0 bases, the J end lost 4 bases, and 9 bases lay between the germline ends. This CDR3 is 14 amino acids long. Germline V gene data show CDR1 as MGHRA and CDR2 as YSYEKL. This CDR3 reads CASSQETRGTEAFF. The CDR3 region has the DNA TGCGCCAGCAGCCAAGAAACAAGAGGCACTGAAGCTTTCTTT.

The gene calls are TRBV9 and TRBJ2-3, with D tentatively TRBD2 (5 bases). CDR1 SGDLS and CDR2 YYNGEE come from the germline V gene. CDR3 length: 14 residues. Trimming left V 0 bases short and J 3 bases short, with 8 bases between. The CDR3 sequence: CASSVAGRTDTQYF. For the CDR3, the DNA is TGTGCCAGCAGCGTAGCGGGAAGGACAGATACGCAGTATTTT. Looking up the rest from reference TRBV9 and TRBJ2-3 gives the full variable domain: DSGVTQTPKHLITATGQRVTLRCSPRSGDLSVYWYQQSLDQGLQFLIQYYNGEERAKGNILERFSAQQFPDLHSELNLSSLELGDSALYFCASSVAGRTDTQYFGPGTRLTVL.

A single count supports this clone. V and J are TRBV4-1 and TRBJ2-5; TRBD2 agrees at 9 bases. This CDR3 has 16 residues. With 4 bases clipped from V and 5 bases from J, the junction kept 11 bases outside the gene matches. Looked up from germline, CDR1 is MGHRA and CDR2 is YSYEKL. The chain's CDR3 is CASSPSIAGATETQYF. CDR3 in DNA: TGCGCCAGCAGCCCATCCATAGCGGGGGCGACGGAGACCCAGTACTTC.

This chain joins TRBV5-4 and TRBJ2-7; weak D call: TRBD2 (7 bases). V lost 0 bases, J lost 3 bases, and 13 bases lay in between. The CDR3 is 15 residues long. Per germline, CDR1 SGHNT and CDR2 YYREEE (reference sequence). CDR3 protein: CASSLEGGKNYEQYF. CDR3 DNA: TGTGCCAGCAGCTTGGAGGGGGGGAAGAACTACGAGCAGTACTTC.

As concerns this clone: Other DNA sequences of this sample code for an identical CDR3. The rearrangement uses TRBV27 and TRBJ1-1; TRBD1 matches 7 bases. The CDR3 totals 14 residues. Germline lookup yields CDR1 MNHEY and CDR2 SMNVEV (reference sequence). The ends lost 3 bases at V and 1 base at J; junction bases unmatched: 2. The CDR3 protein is CASSFEGANTEAFF. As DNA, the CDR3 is TGTGCCAGCAGTTTTGAGGGGGCGAACACTGAAGCTTTCTTT.

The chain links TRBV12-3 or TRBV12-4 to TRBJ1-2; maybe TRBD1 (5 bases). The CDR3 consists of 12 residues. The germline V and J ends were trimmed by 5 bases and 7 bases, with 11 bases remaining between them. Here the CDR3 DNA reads TGTGCCAGCAGTGGGGGGTATGGTGGCTACACCTTC. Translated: CASSGGYGGYTF.

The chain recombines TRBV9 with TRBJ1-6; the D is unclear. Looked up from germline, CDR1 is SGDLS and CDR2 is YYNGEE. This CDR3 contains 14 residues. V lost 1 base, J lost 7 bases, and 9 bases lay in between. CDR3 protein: CASSVSSGNSPLHF. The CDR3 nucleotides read TGTGCCAGCAGCGTATCCTCGGGGAATTCACCCCTCCACTTT.

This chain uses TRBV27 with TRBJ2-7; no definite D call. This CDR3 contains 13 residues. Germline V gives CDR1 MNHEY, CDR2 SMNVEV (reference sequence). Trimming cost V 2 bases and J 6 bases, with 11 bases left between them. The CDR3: CASSLRTSGEQYF. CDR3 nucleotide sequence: TGTGCCAGCAGTTTAAGAACGTCGGGCGAGCAGTACTTC.

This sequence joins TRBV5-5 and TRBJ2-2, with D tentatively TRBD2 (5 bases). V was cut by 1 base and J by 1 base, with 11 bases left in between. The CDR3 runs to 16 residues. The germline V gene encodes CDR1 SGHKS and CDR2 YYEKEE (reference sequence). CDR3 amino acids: CASSLFLAKNTGELFF. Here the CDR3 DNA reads TGTGCCAGCAGCTTGTTCCTAGCAAAGAACACCGGGGAGCTGTTTTTT.

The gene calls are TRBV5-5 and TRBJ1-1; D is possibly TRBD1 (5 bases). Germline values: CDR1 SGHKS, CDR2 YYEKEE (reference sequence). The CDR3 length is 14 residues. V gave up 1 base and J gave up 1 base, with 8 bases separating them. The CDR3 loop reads CASSLQGWNTEAFF. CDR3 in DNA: TGTGCCAGCAGCTTGCAGGGCTGGAACACTGAAGCTTTCTTT.

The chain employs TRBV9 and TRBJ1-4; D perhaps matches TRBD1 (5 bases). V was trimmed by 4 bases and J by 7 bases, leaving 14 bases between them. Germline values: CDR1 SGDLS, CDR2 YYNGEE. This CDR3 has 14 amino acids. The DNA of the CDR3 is TGTGCCAGCAGCTCAGGGTTTACGGGTGAAAAACTGTTTTTT. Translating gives CASSSGFTGEKLFF. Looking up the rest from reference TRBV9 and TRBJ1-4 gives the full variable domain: DSGVTQTPKHLITATGQRVTLRCSPRSGDLSVYWYQQSLDQGLQFLIQYYNGEERAKGNILERFSAQQFPDLHSELNLSSLELGDSALYFCASSSGFTGEKLFFGSGTQLSVL.

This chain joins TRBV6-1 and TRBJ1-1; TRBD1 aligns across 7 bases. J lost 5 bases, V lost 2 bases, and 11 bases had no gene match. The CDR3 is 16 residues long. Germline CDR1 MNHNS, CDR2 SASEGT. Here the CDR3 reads CASSERRRGRWTEAFF. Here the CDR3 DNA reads TGTGCCAGCAGTGAACGTCGAAGGGGGCGGTGGACTGAAGCTTTCTTT.

CDR3 protein: CASSPGTGGLDSPLHF. CDR3 DNA sequence: TGTGCCAGCTCACCAGGGACAGGGGGATTGGATTCACCCCTCCACTTT. The chain combines TRBV18 with TRBJ1-6; 11 bases are shared with TRBD1. The CDR3 runs to 16 residues. V lost 2 bases to trimming and J lost 8 bases; unmatched junction nucleotides: 5. Germline loops: CDR1 KGHSH, CDR2 LQKENI.

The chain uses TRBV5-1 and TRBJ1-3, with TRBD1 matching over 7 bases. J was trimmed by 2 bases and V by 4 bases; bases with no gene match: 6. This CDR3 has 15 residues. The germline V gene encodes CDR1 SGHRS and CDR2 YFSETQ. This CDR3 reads CASSIDRAAGNTIYF. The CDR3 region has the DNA TGCGCCAGCAGCATCGACAGGGCTGCTGGAAACACCATATATTTT.

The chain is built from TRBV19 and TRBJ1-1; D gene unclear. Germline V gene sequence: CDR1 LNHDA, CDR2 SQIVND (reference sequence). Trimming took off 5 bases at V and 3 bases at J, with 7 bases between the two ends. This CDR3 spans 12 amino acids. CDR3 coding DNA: TGTGCCAGTAGTCTAGCGGACACTGAAGCTTTCTTT. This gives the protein CASSLADTEAFF.